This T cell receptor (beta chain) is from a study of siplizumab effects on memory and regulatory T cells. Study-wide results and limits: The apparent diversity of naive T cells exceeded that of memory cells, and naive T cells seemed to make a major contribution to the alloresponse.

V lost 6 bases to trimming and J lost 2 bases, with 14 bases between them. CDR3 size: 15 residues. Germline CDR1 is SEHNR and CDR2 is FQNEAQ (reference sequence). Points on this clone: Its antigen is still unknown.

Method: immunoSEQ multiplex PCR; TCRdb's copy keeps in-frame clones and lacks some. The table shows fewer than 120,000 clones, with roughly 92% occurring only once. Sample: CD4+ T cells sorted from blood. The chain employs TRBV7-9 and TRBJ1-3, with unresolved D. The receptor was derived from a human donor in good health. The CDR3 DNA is TGTGCCAGCAGGGCGGTATCTGGGGCTGGAAACACCATATATTTT. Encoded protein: CASRAVSGAGNTIYF.